This T cell receptor beta chain was captured by sequencing in a study of T cell repertoires in cytomegalovirus infection. Looking at the study overall: The public TCR beta signatures pointed to both CMV infection and matching HLA type. Points from the study as a whole: Pooled public TCR beta family frequency picked out CMV carriers with the relevant HLA. In two of eight donors, the top clonotype was HLA-C-restricted CMV-specific.

Worth noting for this clonotype: Its antigen is still unknown.

TCRdb fed the reads into MiXCR, producing one record per CDR3 protein. The sample holds about 190,000 distinct CDR3 sequences, 8% to 10% seen once. CDR1 and CDR2 from the germline V gene are SQVTM and ANQGSEA. The CDR3 totals 14 residues. Deletions cut 3 bases from V and 7 bases from J, with 16 bases between. The TCR sequence derives from a human donor in good health (CMV status not recorded). Some clones in this sample may be carry-over from other donors' samples. Sequenced: PBMCs. The gene calls are TRBV29-1 and TRBJ2-1; D unresolved. For the CDR3, the DNA is TGCAGCGTTGATAGTTTTGACGATGGGAATGAGCAGTTCTTC. Residues: CSVDSFDDGNEQFF.